The clone carrying this T cell receptor beta chain was observed a few times. Its matching antigen is unknown. Template switching by 5'RACE produced TCR cDNA, adding a universal primer site and UMIs. TCRdb reprocessed the 5' RACE reads via MiXCR and lists one record per CDR3 protein. The table has nearly 550,000 distinct CDR3 sequences, about 19% seen once. This entry comes from a study of T cells after yellow fever vaccination. The CDR3 is 15 amino acids. Germline V CDR1 and CDR2: SGHTA, FQGNSA. Trimming removed 5 bases from V and 5 bases from J; junction bases left unmatched: 10. Study outcomes and limitations: Abundant clonotypes from the bulk population could contaminate FACS-sorted repertoires. It was a small share of clonotypes that appeared in both CD4 and CD8 compartments.

The chain recombines TRBV7-2 with TRBJ2-7; 9 positions agree with TRBD1. The material sequenced was PBMCs, taken 15 days after the yellow fever booster vaccination. The clonotype comes from a man aged 30 to 39 who received the YFV17D yellow fever vaccine. In nucleotides, the CDR3 is TGTGCCAGCAGCCTTATGGGACAGGGAGCGCACGAGCAGTACTTC. Its translation is CASSLMGQGAHEQYF.